This TCR beta chain was captured by sequencing in a study of response to subunit inactivated influenza vaccine. Study conclusions and caveats: The authors put forward the suggestion that each seasonal influenza vaccination may bring in only a limited number of new T cells.

The CDR3 runs to 17 residues. V lost 11 bases and J lost 1; bases outside the gene matches: 9. From the RT-PCR reads, TCRdb called clonotypes with MiXCR, one entry per CDR3 protein. The sample lists some 800,000 distinct CDR3 sequences, over 20% occurring once. In its sample, this clonotype was seen a few times. Its matching antigen is unknown. The specimen comprised PBMCs from blood, sampled around 5 days after vaccination. The chain has TRBV12-3 or TRBV12-4 and TRBJ2-2, with 14 bases fitting TRBD2. This receptor was identified in a man in his fifties or sixties who received an inactivated influenza vaccine. CDR3 nucleotides: TGTGCCGGAAAGACTAGCGGGGGGGCAGGGAACACCGGGGAGCTGTTTTTT. Protein product: CAGKTSGGAGNTGELFF.